Each of the 20 T cell receptor beta chains below was sequenced from the same sample in a study of monozygotic twins with inflammatory bowel disease. TCRdb re-called the 5' RACE reads; every CDR3 protein appears as one record, without DNA. This table lists over 120,000 distinct CDR3 sequences. The material sequenced was blood. The source of these receptors is a human donor with ulcerative colitis or Crohn's disease, or a healthy co-twin of an affected twin (not recorded which).

The chain has TRBV27 and TRBJ2-7; TCRdb lists TRBD2, though no DNA is available to test this call. The CDR3 totals 15 residues. Germline V lookup: CDR1 MNHEY, CDR2 SMNVEV (reference sequence). This CDR3 reads CASSDGTSGRNEQYF.

This chain joins TRBV5-1 and TRBJ2-2; lacking DNA, the TRBD2 call made by TCRdb goes unchecked. The CDR3 has 15 residues. The germline CDR1 and CDR2 sequences are SGHRS and YFSETQ. The CDR3 region is CASRTSGSNTGELFF. Variable domain in full (rest from reference TRBV5-1 and TRBJ2-2): KAGVTQTPRYLIKTRGQQVTLSCSPISGHRSVSWYQQTPGQGLQFLFEYFSETQRNKGNFPGRFSGRQFSNSRSEMNVSTLELGDSALYLCASRTSGSNTGELFFGEGSRLTVL.

The chain joins TRBV7-9 to TRBJ2-7. This CDR3 contains 12 residues. Looked up from germline, CDR1 is SEHNR and CDR2 is FQNEAQ (reference sequence). CDR3 protein: CASSHDAYEQYF.

The chain combines TRBV7-9 with TRBJ1-5; checking the TCRdb D call of TRBD1 is not possible without DNA. The CDR3 is 15 amino acids. CDR1 and CDR2 (germline): SEHNR, FQNEAQ (reference sequence). The CDR3 reads CASSDQGGLGQPQHF.

This chain links TRBV5-6 with TRBJ2-5; checking the TCRdb D call of TRBD1 is not possible without DNA. CDR3 size: 13 residues. The germline CDR1 and CDR2 sequences are SGHDT and YYEEEE. CDR3 loop: CASSGRQGETQYF.

J is TRBJ2-7 and V is TRBV5-5; TCRdb calls TRBD2, which cannot be checked without DNA. Per the germline V gene, CDR1 is SGHKS and CDR2 is YYEKEE (reference sequence). The CDR3 contains 16 residues. This chain's CDR3 is CASSLRQAPSAYEQYF.

The J gene is TRBJ2-5, the V gene TRBV19; the TCRdb D gene call, TRBD2, has no DNA to confirm it. The germline V gene has CDR1 LNHDA and CDR2 SQIVND (reference sequence). The CDR3 is 14 residues long. The CDR3 sequence is CATGGLAGAETQYF.

The chain joins TRBV7-9 to TRBJ1-2. The CDR3 sequence is 12 residues long. In germline, CDR1 is SEHNR, CDR2 FQNEAQ (reference sequence). CDR3: CASSTTGKGYTF. The full variable domain, its missing parts supplied by reference TRBV7-9 and TRBJ1-2, is DTGVSQNPRHKITKRGQNVTFRCDPISEHNRLYWYRQTLGQGPEFLTYFQNEAQLEKSRLLSDRFSAERPKGSFSTLEIQRTEQGDSAMYLCASSTTGKGYTFGSGTRLTVV.

The chain employs TRBV20-1 and TRBJ2-1; TCRdb picks TRBD1, but there is no DNA to check that call. Germline V gene sequence: CDR1 DFQATT, CDR2 SNEGSKA (reference sequence). The CDR3 is 13 residues long. CDR3 in amino acids: CSVPGHNYNEQFF.

The chain couples TRBV5-1 to TRBJ2-4; TCRdb lists TRBD1, though no DNA is available to test this call. The CDR3 contains 17 residues. Germline V lookup: CDR1 SGHRS, CDR2 YFSETQ. CDR3 in amino acids: CASSSSSGGLAKNIQYF.

This chain links TRBV20-1 with TRBJ1-1; TCRdb's D gene call, TRBD1, goes unchecked for lack of DNA. Germline CDR1 and CDR2: DFQATT and SNEGSKA (reference sequence). The length of the CDR3 is 12 residues. This chain's CDR3 is CSASQGDTEAFF.

The chain couples TRBV9 to TRBJ2-7. The CDR3 length is 15 residues. Germline-derived CDR1 and CDR2 are SGDLS and YYNGEE. This CDR3 reads CASSVEDTSSYEQYF.

The V call is TRBV5-1, the J call TRBJ2-7. CDR1 SGHRS and CDR2 YFSETQ come from the germline V gene. This CDR3 is 16 amino acids long. The CDR3 reads CASSLVSLGTYYEQYF.

The chain joins TRBV3-1 to TRBJ2-7. Germline CDR1 and CDR2: LGHDT and YNNKEL (reference sequence). The CDR3 consists of 12 residues. The CDR3 sequence: CASSRRTYEQYF.

The chain carries TRBV10-3 and TRBJ2-7; TCRdb picks TRBD1, but there is no DNA to check that call. The CDR3 runs to 15 residues. Germline V gene data show CDR1 as ENHRY and CDR2 as SYGVKD. The CDR3 loop reads CAIKNGQKSSYEQYF.

The chain links TRBV18 to TRBJ1-1. Germline assignment: CDR1 KGHSH and CDR2 LQKENI. The CDR3 has 13 residues. The CDR3 protein is CASSPQLNTEAFF.

V is TRBV7-9 and J is TRBJ1-1; TCRdb calls TRBD1, which cannot be checked without DNA. Per germline, CDR1 SEHNR and CDR2 FQNEAQ (reference sequence). This CDR3 contains 13 residues. CDR3 loop: CASSLVGRDEAFF.

Considering frequency, this clonotype is medium-sized (0.01 to 0.1%). This chain uses TRBV27 with TRBJ1-6; lacking DNA, the TRBD1 call made by TCRdb goes unchecked. CDR3 length: 15 residues. Germline values: CDR1 MNHEY, CDR2 SMNVEV (reference sequence). The CDR3 reads CASSGQSLGNSPLHF.

The genes are TRBV5-1 and TRBJ2-7; there is no DNA to check the TCRdb D call of TRBD1. The CDR3 runs to 15 residues. Germline V gene data show CDR1 as SGHRS and CDR2 as YFSETQ. The CDR3 reads CASSLQGIGVSEQYF.

V is TRBV29-1 and J is TRBJ1-5; the D call of TRBD1 rests on TCRdb alone, since no DNA is present to check it. The CDR3 runs to 18 residues. The germline CDR1 and CDR2 sequences are SQVTM and ANQGSEA. CDR3 sequence: CSVVTGTLGSHNNQPQHF.